One T cell receptor (beta chain) is described in this entry. J gave up 3 bases and V 4 bases, and 5 bases lay outside the gene matches. This CDR3 has 15 amino acids. Germline CDR1 and CDR2: SGHVS and FQNEAQ. Using immunoSEQ multiplex PCR, the repertoire was profiled, and TCRdb retains in-frame clones only, with some absent. The sample shows about 110,000 clones, more than 80% of them seen only once. This specimen belongs to a study of T cell changes during pregnancy in multiple sclerosis. Material: peripheral blood, obtained before pregnancy. The TCR originated in a female donor with multiple sclerosis, enrolled in a pregnancy study. The V call is TRBV7-8, the J call TRBJ1-1; 10 positions match TRBD1. DNA of the CDR3: TGTGCCAGCAGCTCAGGACAGGGGGAGTACACTGAAGCTTTCTTT. Its translation: CASSSGQGEYTEAFF. Supplemented by reference TRBV7-8 and TRBJ1-1, the full variable domain reads GAGVSQSPRYKVAKRGQDVALRCDPISGHVSLFWYQQALGQGPEFLTYFQNEAQLDKSGLPSDRFFAERPEGSVSTLKIQRTQQEDSAVYLCASSSGQGEYTEAFFGQGTRLTVV.